Following are 11 T cell receptor beta chains from one sample sequenced in a study of blood T cell repertoires in COVID-19. TCRdb's table, derived via immunoSEQ multiplex PCR, lists solely in-frame clones and lacks some. Of a few hundred thousand clones in the sample, 75% to 90% were seen once. Sequenced sample: peripheral blood. All receptors come from a woman in her twenties or thirties with COVID-19, enrolled during active disease.

About this clone itself: At one of its ends the junction is not consistent with the germline gene, which may arise from a read error. The CDR3 DNA follows: TGCGCCACCTTAAACAGCGAACACCGGGGAGCTGTTTTT. This codes for CATLNSEHRGAVF. The chain combines TRBV5-1 with TRBJ2-2; D perhaps matches TRBD2 (5 bases). This CDR3 has 13 residues. CDR1 and CDR2 from the germline V gene are SGHRS and YFSETQ. Looking up the rest from reference TRBV5-1 and TRBJ2-2 gives the full variable domain: KAGVTQTPRYLIKTRGQQVTLSCSPISGHRSVSWYQQTPGQGLQFLFEYFSETQRNKGNFPGRFSGRQFSNSRSEMNVSTLELGDSALYLCATLNSEHRGAVFGEGSRLTVL.

The chain employs TRBV5-6 and TRBJ2-2, with D perhaps TRBD2 (6 bases). This CDR3 spans 13 amino acids. V was clipped by 5 bases and J by 7 bases, with 12 bases between them. In germline, CDR1 is SGHDT, CDR2 YYEEEE. CDR3 sequence reads: CASRIWGDGELFF. The CDR3 nucleotides are TGTGCCAGCAGGATTTGGGGGGACGGGGAGCTGTTTTTT.

The J gene is TRBJ1-6, the V gene TRBV6-5; D possibly corresponds to TRBD1 (6 bases). Looked up from germline, CDR1 is MNHEY and CDR2 is SVGAGI. CDR3 size: 14 residues. V gave up 7 bases and J gave up 8 bases, with 15 bases separating them. The CDR3, as DNA: TGTGCCAGCACCCTATTGACAGGACATTCACCCCTCCACTTT. Encoded protein: CASTLLTGHSPLHF.

V usage is TRBV2 and J usage is TRBJ1-4; possible D gene TRBD1, 6 bases. CDR3 length: 14 amino acids. The ends were cut back, 6 bases at V and 8 bases at J, with 16 bases in the middle. Germline lookup yields CDR1 SNHLY and CDR2 FYNNEI. For the CDR3, the DNA is TGTGCCAGCAGGATGAACAGGGTGGAAGAAAAACTGTTTTTT. It encodes CASRMNRVEEKLFF.

The rearrangement links TRBV5-6 to TRBJ1-2; perhaps TRBD1 as D (5 bases). CDR1 SGHDT and CDR2 YYEEEE come from the germline V gene. This CDR3 comprises 14 residues. V was clipped by 3 bases and J by 5 bases, with 14 bases between them. The CDR3 spells CASSSGQGLYGYTF. The CDR3 nucleotides are TGTGCCAGCAGCTCAGGTCAGGGTTTGTATGGCTACACCTTC.

The chain employs TRBV28 and TRBJ2-3; 14 nucleotides line up with TRBD2. Germline V gene data show CDR1 as MDHEN and CDR2 as SYDVKM. The V segment lost 6 bases and the J segment 10 bases; nucleotides outside the gene matches: 12. The CDR3 spans 16 residues. The CDR3 DNA follows: TGTGCCAGCAGCAACCCCGGGACTAGCGGGAGACGGGCGCAGTATTTT. This gives the protein CASSNPGTSGRRAQYF.

V and J are TRBV7-6 and TRBJ2-1, with TRBD2 matching over 11 bases. CDR1 is SGHVS, CDR2 FNYEAQ, per germline. Trimming cost V 0 bases and J 8 bases; bases outside gene matches: 6. CDR3 length: 16 residues. In nucleotides, the CDR3 is TGTGCCAGCAGCTTAGCTACTAGCGGGAGTCAGCATGAGCAGTTCTTC. Translation: CASSLATSGSQHEQFF. The full variable domain, in which reference TRBV7-6 and TRBJ2-1 provide the parts outside the CDR3, is GAGVSQSPRYKVTKRGQDVALRCDPISGHVSLYWYRQALGQGPEFLTYFNYEAQQDKSGLPNDRFSAERPEGSISTLTIQRTEQRDSAMYRCASSLATSGSQHEQFFGPGTRLTVL.

The gene calls are TRBV2 and TRBJ1-4, with 10 nucleotides matching TRBD1. Germline values: CDR1 SNHLY, CDR2 FYNNEI. Trimming took 6 bases from V and 4 from J; bases not matched to a gene: 11. The CDR3 covers 17 residues. DNA of the CDR3: TGTGCCAGCAGCTCACCGGGACAGGGGCGGAGTAATGAAAAACTGTTTTTT. This encodes CASSSPGQGRSNEKLFF.

Here the CDR3 DNA reads TGTGCCAGCAGCCGGGAGGGGGTAGGTAGCCCAGGGACTGAAGCTTTCTTT. Translating gives CASSREGVGSPGTEAFF. J is TRBJ1-1 and V is TRBV28; D might be TRBD1 (6 bases). The V end was cut by 6 bases, the J end by 5 bases, with 25 bases between. This CDR3 comprises 17 residues. The germline CDR1 and CDR2 sequences are MDHEN and SYDVKM.

The DNA of the CDR3 is TGCGCCAGCAGCCGAGGGCCGGACGGCGGCGCTGACGGAGGCTACACCTTC. Translating it yields CASSRGPDGGADGGYTF. J is TRBJ1-2 and V is TRBV5-1; D is unresolved. Trimming shortened V by 4 bases and J by 8 bases, and 27 bases separated the two germline ends. Germline assignment: CDR1 SGHRS and CDR2 YFSETQ. This CDR3 has 17 residues.

The V call is TRBV21-1, the J call TRBJ2-3; TRBD1, the table's D call, was not compared with the DNA. TRBV21-1 is reported as a pseudogene. The length of the CDR3 is 22 residues. The CDR3 coding sequence is TGTGCCAGCAGCGCCGGGACAGGGGTTTTTCATACCCGGCCCCCTCGCACAGATACGCAGTATTTT. It specifies CASSAGTGVFHTRPPRTDTQYF.